This T cell receptor beta chain was documented in a study of control samples from healthy donors and cancer patients. Germline V gives CDR1 SGHRS, CDR2 YFSETQ. The CDR3 runs 15 residues. Trimming took 5 bases from V and 1 from J, leaving 12 bases between them. Repertoires were generated with immunoSEQ multiplex PCR, while TCRdb's copy carries only in-frame clones and drops some. The data contain more than 50,000 clones, approximately 85% of them singletons. The source is a man between 45 and 60 years old in good health. The gene calls are TRBV5-1 and TRBJ2-2; no reliable D call. Sequencing was performed on blood. CDR3 amino acids: CASSSQVGNTGELFF. In DNA form, the CDR3 reads TGCGCCAGCAGTTCGCAGGTTGGGAACACCGGGGAGCTGTTTTTT.